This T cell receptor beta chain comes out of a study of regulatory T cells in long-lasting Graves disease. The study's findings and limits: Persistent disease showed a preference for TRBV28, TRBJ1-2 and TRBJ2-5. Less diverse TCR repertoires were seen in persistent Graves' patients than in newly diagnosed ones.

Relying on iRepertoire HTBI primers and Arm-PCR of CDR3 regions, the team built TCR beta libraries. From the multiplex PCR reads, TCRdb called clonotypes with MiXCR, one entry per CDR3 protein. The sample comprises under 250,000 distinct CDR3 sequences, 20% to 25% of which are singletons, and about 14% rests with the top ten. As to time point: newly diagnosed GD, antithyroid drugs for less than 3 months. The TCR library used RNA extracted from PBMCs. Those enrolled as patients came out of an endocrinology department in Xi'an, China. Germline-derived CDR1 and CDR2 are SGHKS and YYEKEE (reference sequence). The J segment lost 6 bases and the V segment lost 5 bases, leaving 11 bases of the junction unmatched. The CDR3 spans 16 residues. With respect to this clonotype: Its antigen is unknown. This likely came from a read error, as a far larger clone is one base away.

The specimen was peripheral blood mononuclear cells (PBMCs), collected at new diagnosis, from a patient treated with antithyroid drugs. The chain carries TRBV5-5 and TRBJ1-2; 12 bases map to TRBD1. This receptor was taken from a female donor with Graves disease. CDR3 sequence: CASSLPGTGGTDGYTF. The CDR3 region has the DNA TGTGCCAGCAGTCTCCCCGGGACAGGGGGCACCGATGGCTACACCTTC. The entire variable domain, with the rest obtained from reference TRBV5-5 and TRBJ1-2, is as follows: DAGVTQSPTHLIKTRGQQVTLRCSPISGHKSVSWYQQVLGQGPQFIFQYYEKEERGRGNFPDRFSARQFPNYSSELNVNALLLGDSALYLCASSLPGTGGTDGYTFGSGTRLTVV.